These T cell receptor beta chains were read from a single sample in a study of T cell repertoires in cytomegalovirus infection. TCRdb processed the reads anew with MiXCR; each CDR3 protein has one entry. The table lists about 460,000 distinct CDR3 sequences, roughly 12% of them singletons. Material for sequencing was PBMCs. These receptors were taken from a human donor in good health (CMV status not recorded). Some clones in this sample may be carry-over from other donors' samples. Each CDR3 is given with its conserved first and last residue. D genes are given only for firm matches. Clone size appears in some rows only: once, few, many, or a class for an expanded clone.

clone_size d_call j_call v_call cdr3_length cdr3_aa cdr3_nt
many TRBD1 TRBJ2-7 TRBV11-3 14 CASTETGSSYEQYF TGTGCCAGCACCGAGACAGGGAGCTCCTACGAGCAGTACTTC
many TRBD2 TRBJ2-1 TRBV10-3 13 CAISERSLAGGVF TGTGCCATCAGTGAGCGGAGTCTAGCGGGAGGGGTCTTC
many - TRBJ2-1 TRBV11-2 14 CASSLGLRGREQFF TGTGCCAGCAGCTTAGGGTTGCGGGGCCGTGAGCAGTTCTTC
- - TRBJ1-1 TRBV7-3 15 CASSLMWDTNTEAFF TGTGCCAGCAGCTTAATGTGGGACACCAACACTGAAGCTTTCTTT
many TRBD2 TRBJ2-1 TRBV19 18 CASSTDSGGGGGDNEQFF TGTGCCAGTAGTACCGACTCCGGCGGTGGGGGAGGGGACAATGAGCAGTTCTTC
few - TRBJ2-1 TRBV19 15 CASSIRTGSYNEQFF TGTGCCAGTAGTATACGGACGGGGTCTTATAATGAGCAGTTCTTC
- TRBD2 TRBJ2-1 TRBV9 16 CASSLSATGGYNEQFF TGTGCCAGCAGCCTATCTGCGACGGGAGGGTACAATGAGCAGTTCTTC
many TRBD2 TRBJ2-1 TRBV19 16 CASLGQGAGVLNEQFF TGTGCCAGCCTAGGCCAGGGAGCGGGAGTCTTAAATGAGCAGTTCTTC
few TRBD1 TRBJ1-5 TRBV6-1 15 CASSEGPGGNQPQHF TGTGCCAGCAGTGAAGGTCCAGGGGGGAATCAGCCCCAGCATTTT
many - TRBJ2-3 TRBV27 17 CASSYRAVVMGTDTQYF TGTGCCAGCAGCTATAGAGCGGTGGTGATGGGCACAGATACGCAGTATTTT
few - TRBJ2-5 TRBV5-4 14 CASSPYGAEETQYF TGTGCCAGCAGCCCGTACGGGGCCGAAGAGACCCAGTACTTC
many - TRBJ1-5 TRBV11-1 13 CASTTSPDQPQHF TGTGCCAGCACCACTTCCCCTGATCAGCCCCAGCATTTT
- - TRBJ2-3 TRBV27 17 CASSPTHNQLFTDTQYF TGTGCCAGCAGTCCTACGCACAACCAACTCTTCACAGATACGCAGTATTTT
many TRBD1 TRBJ2-4 TRBV5-1 18 CASSPLYRDRVAKNIQYF TGCGCCAGCAGCCCCCTCTACCGGGACAGGGTGGCCAAAAACATTCAGTACTTC
many TRBD2 TRBJ2-7 TRBV7-2 19 CASSLRTGVRLAGPGEQYF TGTGCCAGCAGCCTTCGAACTGGAGTCCGACTAGCGGGGCCTGGCGAGCAGTACTTC
few - TRBJ1-6 TRBV10-2 18 CASSESPYQSSYNSPLHF TGCGCCAGCAGTGAGTCGCCGTACCAAAGCTCCTATAATTCACCCCTCCACTTT
many - TRBJ2-6 TRBV5-1 16 CASSLGADSGANVLTF TGCGCCAGCAGCTTGGGCGCGGACTCTGGGGCCAACGTCCTGACTTTC
many - TRBJ1-2 TRBV11-2 14 CASSLGRGRTGYTF TGTGCCAGCAGCTTGGGCAGGGGCAGAACAGGCTACACCTTC
many TRBD1 TRBJ1-2 TRBV11-2 12 CASNYRGYGYTF TGTGCCAGCAACTACAGGGGCTATGGCTACACCTTC
many - TRBJ2-7 TRBV27 13 CASSFVPVYEQYF TGTGCCAGCAGTTTCGTACCCGTCTACGAGCAGTACTTC
many TRBD2 TRBJ2-5 TRBV7-9 15 CASSLGAGGQETQYF TGTGCCAGCAGCTTAGGAGCGGGGGGACAAGAGACCCAGTACTTC
many TRBD2 TRBJ2-1 TRBV18 14 CASSPGTSPNEQFF TGTGCCAGCTCACCGGGGACTAGCCCCAATGAGCAGTTCTTC
many - TRBJ2-1 TRBV5-4 13 CASTSRDLNEQFF TGTGCCAGCACGTCCCGGGACTTGAATGAGCAGTTCTTC
many - TRBJ1-2 TRBV6-1 14 CASREQLTNYGYTF TGTGCCAGCAGGGAACAGTTAACTAACTATGGCTACACCTTC
- - TRBJ1-2 TRBV12-3/TRBV12-4 11 CASEGGYGYTF TGTGCCAGCGAGGGGGGGTATGGCTACACCTTC
many - TRBJ2-1 TRBV28 16 CASRPRPGEAYNEQFF TGTGCCAGCAGACCCCGGCCGGGAGAGGCCTACAATGAGCAGTTCTTC
many TRBD2 TRBJ2-1 TRBV7-8 17 CASSPGLAGGLKNEQFF TGTGCCAGCAGCCCAGGACTAGCGGGGGGGCTTAAGAATGAGCAGTTCTTC
many - TRBJ2-7 TRBV5-5 13 CASSLLSSYEQYF TGTGCCAGCAGCTTACTGAGCTCCTACGAGCAGTACTTC
- TRBD1 TRBJ1-6 TRBV18 15 CASSRTGAVGSPLHF TGTGCCAGCTCACGGACAGGGGCCGTCGGTTCACCCCTCCACTTT
many - TRBJ1-1 TRBV12-3/TRBV12-4 14 CASSALTGRTEAFF TGTGCCAGCAGTGCCCTGACAGGACGGACTGAAGCTTTCTTT
many - TRBJ1-4 TRBV7-8 15 CASSRNSGYNEKLFF TGTGCCAGCAGCAGGAACAGTGGGTATAATGAAAAACTGTTTTTT
- TRBD1 TRBJ2-1 TRBV2 15 CASSSRVTGFNEQFF TGTGCCAGCAGTTCTAGAGTGACAGGGTTCAATGAGCAGTTCTTC
few - TRBJ1-2 TRBV29-1 16 CSVLGGVQDGDYGYTF TGCAGCGTCCTGGGGGGGGTCCAGGACGGCGACTATGGCTACACCTTC
many TRBD2 TRBJ2-1 TRBV5-6 14 CASLSASGGHEQFF TGTGCCAGCCTGTCGGCTAGCGGGGGACATGAGCAGTTCTTC
few - TRBJ1-4 TRBV12-3/TRBV12-4 14 CASSLGTLDEKLFF TGTGCCAGCAGTTTGGGCACACTCGATGAAAAACTGTTTTTT
- TRBD2 TRBJ2-1 TRBV3-1 20 CASSSPSGRVVESSYNEQFF TGTGCCAGCAGCTCCCCTAGCGGGCGCGTTGTCGAGAGCTCCTACAATGAGCAGTTCTTC
few - TRBJ2-2 TRBV5-1 16 CASSREAAAGTGELFF TGCGCCAGCAGCCGCGAGGCGGCGGCGGGAACCGGGGAGCTGTTTTTT
many - TRBJ2-3 TRBV7-2 14 CASSLIGMTDTQYF TGTGCCAGCAGCTTAATCGGAATGACAGATACGCAGTATTTT
many TRBD2 TRBJ2-2 TRBV27 16 CASSERGLAVTGELFF TGTGCCAGCAGCGAAAGGGGACTAGCGGTAACCGGGGAGCTGTTTTTT
- - TRBJ2-3 TRBV5-4 15 CASRRASSNTDTQYF TGTGCCAGCAGGAGGGCCTCCAGCAACACAGATACGCAGTATTTT
many TRBD2 TRBJ2-7 TRBV5-1 18 CASSLVSVLGLTAYEQYF TGCGCCAGCAGCTTGGTTTCGGTATTGGGACTAACGGCATACGAGCAGTACTTC
few TRBD1 TRBJ2-5 TRBV20-1 14 CSAAGTGVLETQYF TGCAGTGCAGCCGGGACAGGGGTCTTAGAGACCCAGTACTTC
few - TRBJ2-7 TRBV12-3/TRBV12-4 17 CASSSPPFGDTEYEQYF TGTGCCAGCAGTTCTCCTCCTTTTGGGGACACAGAATACGAGCAGTACTTC
many - TRBJ2-1 TRBV28 17 CASSLEVRWTAYNEQFF TGTGCCAGCAGTTTAGAGGTTCGTTGGACAGCCTACAATGAGCAGTTCTTC
many TRBD1 TRBJ1-2 TRBV6-6 14 CASSYSDRVEGYTF TGTGCCAGCAGTTACTCGGACAGGGTCGAAGGCTACACCTTC
- - TRBJ2-3 TRBV5-1 15 CASSLVAGPTDTQYF TGCGCCAGCAGCTTGGTGGCAGGTCCCACAGATACGCAGTATTTT
many - TRBJ1-1 TRBV20-1 13 CSARAGPDTEAFF TGCAGTGCTCGAGCAGGGCCCGACACTGAAGCTTTCTTT
many TRBD2 TRBJ2-3 TRBV7-2 17 CASSSTLGGGGTDTQYF TGTGCCAGCAGCTCGACCCTCGGGGGGGGGGGCACAGATACGCAGTATTTT
many TRBD1 TRBJ2-3 TRBV19 16 CASQLSDRGITDTQYF TGTGCCAGCCAATTATCGGACAGGGGTATCACAGATACGCAGTATTTT
- - TRBJ1-5 TRBV3-1 13 CASSLGNHQPQHF TGTGCCAGCAGCCTCGGGAACCATCAGCCCCAGCATTTT